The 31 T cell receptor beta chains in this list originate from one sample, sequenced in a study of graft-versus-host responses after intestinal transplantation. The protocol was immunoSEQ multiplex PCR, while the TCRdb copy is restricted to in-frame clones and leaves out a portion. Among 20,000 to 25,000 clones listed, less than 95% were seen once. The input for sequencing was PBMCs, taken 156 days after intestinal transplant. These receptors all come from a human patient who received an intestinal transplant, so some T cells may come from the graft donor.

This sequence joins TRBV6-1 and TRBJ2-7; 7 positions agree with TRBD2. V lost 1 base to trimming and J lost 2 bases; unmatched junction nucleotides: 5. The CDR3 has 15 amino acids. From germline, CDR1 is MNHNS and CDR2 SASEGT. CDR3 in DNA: TGTGCCAGCAGTGAAGGACGCGGGAGCCCCTACGAGCAGTACTTC. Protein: CASSEGRGSPYEQYF.

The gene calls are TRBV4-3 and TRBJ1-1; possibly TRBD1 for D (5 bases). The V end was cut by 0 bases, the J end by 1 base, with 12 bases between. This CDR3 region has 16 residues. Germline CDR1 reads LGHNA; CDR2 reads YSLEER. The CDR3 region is CASSQDFEGPNTEAFF. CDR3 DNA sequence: TGCGCCAGCAGCCAAGATTTCGAGGGGCCGAACACTGAAGCTTTCTTT.

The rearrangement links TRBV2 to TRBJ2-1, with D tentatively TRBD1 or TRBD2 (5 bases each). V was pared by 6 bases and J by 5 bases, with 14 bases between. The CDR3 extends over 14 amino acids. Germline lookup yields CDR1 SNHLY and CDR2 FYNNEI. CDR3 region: CASRPGPPNNEQFF. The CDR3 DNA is TGTGCCAGCAGACCGGGACCACCAAACAATGAGCAGTTCTTC.

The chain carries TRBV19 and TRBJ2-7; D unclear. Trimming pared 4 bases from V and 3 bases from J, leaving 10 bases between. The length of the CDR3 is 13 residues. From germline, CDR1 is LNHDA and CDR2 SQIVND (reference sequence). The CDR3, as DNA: TGTGCCAGTAGTAGCGGTTTGAACTACGAGCAGTACTTC. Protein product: CASSSGLNYEQYF.

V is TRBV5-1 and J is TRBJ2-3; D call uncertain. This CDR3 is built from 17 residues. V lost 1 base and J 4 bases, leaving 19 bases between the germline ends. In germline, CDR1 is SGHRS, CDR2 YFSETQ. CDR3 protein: CASSLRVEFGGADTQYF. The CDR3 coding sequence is TGCGCCAGCAGCTTGAGGGTTGAATTTGGCGGCGCAGATACGCAGTATTTT.

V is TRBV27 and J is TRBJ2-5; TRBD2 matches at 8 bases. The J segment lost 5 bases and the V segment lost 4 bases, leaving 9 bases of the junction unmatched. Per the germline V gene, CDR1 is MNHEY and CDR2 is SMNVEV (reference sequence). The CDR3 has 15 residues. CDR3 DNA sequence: TGTGCCAGCAGTTACGATAGCGGGATTGATGAGACCCAGTACTTC. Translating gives CASSYDSGIDETQYF.

Here the CDR3 reads CASSTQRETQYF. CDR3 bases: TGTGCCAGCAGTACACAGAGGGAGACCCAGTACTTC. The chain recombines TRBV6-6 with TRBJ2-5; D is uncertain. The CDR3 sequence is 12 residues long. V was clipped by 5 bases and J by 5 bases, with 9 bases between them. Germline V CDR1 and CDR2: MNHNY, SVGAGI (reference sequence).

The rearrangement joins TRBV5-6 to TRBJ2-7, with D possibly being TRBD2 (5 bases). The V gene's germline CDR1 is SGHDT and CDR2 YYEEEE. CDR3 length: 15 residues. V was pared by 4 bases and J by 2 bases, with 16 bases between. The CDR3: CASSPGNGNPYEQYF. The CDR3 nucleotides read TGTGCCAGCAGCCCCGGGAACGGGAATCCCTACGAGCAGTACTTC.

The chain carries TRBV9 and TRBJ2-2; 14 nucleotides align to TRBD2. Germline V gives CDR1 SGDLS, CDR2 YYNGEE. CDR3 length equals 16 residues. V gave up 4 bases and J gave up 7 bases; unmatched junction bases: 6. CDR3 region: CASSLTSGRAGGELFF. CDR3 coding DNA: TGTGCCAGCAGCTTGACTAGCGGGAGGGCCGGCGGGGAGCTGTTTTTT.

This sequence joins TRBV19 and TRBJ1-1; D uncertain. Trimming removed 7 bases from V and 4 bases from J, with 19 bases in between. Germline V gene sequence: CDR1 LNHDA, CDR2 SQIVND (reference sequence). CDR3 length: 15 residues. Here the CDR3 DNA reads TGTGCCAGTACTGCCGGTACAAGGTTGGGCACTGAAGCTTTCTTT. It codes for CASTAGTRLGTEAFF.

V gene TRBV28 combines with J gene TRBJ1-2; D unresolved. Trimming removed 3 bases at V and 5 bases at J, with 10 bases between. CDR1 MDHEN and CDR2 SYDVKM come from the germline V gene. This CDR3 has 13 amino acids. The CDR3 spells CASSLDHSYGYTF. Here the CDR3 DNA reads TGTGCCAGCAGTTTGGACCACTCATATGGCTACACCTTC.

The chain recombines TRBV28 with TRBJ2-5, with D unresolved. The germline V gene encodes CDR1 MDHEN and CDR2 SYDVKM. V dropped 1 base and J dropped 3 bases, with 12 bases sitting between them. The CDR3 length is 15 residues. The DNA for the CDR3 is TGTGCCAGCAGTTTATATCCGGGTCCGGAAGAGACCCAGTACTTC. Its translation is CASSLYPGPEETQYF.

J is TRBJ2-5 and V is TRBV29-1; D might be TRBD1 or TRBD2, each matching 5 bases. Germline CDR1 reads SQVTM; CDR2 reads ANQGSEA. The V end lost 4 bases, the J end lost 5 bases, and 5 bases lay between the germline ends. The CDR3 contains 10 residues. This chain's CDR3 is CSVGGETQYF. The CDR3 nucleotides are TGCAGCGTTGGGGGGGAGACCCAGTACTTC.

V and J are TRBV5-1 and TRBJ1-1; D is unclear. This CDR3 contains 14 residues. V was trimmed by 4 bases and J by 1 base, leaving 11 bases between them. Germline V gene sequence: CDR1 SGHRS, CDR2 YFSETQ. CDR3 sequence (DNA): TGCGCCAGCAGCCAGCTGGGCGGGAACACTGAAGCTTTCTTT. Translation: CASSQLGGNTEAFF.

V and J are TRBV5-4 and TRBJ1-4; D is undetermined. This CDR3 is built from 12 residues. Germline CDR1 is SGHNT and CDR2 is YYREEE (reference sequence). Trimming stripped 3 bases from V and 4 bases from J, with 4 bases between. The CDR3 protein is CASSSLNEKLFF. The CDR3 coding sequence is TGTGCCAGCAGCTCCCTTAATGAAAAACTGTTTTTT.

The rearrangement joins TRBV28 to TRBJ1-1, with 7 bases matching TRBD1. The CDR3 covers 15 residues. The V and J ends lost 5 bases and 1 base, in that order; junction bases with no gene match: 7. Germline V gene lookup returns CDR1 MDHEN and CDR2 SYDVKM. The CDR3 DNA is TGTGCCAGCAGTCCCCGACAGGGTGCGAACACTGAAGCTTTCTTT. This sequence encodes CASSPRQGANTEAFF.

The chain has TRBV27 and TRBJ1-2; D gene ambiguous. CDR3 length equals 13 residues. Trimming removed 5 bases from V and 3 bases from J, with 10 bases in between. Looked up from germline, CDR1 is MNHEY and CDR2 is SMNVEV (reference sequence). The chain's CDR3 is CASSPQEDYGYTF. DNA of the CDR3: TGTGCCAGCAGTCCCCAGGAGGACTATGGCTACACCTTC.

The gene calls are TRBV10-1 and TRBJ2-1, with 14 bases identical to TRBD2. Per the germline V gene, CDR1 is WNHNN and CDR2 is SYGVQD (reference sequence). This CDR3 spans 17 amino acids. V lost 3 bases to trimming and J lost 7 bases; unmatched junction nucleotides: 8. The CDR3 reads CASSDPTGTSGSNEQFF. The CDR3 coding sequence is TGCGCCAGCAGTGACCCCACCGGGACTAGCGGGAGTAATGAGCAGTTCTTC.

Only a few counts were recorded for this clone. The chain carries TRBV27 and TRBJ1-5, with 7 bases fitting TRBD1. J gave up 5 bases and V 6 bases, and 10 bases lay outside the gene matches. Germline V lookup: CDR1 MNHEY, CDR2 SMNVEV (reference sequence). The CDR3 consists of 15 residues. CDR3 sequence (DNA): TGTGCCAGCAGCCCTGGACAGGCGGGTTATCAGCCCCAGCATTTT. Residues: CASSPGQAGYQPQHF.

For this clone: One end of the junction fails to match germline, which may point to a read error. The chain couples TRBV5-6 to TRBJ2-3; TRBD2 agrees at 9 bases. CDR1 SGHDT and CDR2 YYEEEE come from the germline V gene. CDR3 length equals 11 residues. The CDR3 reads CASSLQREESF. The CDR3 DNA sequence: TGTGCCAGCAGCTTGCAGCGGGAGGAGTCTTTT.

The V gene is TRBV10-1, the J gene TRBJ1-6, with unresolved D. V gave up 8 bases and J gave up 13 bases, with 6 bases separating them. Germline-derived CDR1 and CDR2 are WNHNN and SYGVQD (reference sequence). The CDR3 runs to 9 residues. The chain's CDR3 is CASPRPLHF. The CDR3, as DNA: TGCGCCAGCCCTAGGCCCCTCCACTTT.

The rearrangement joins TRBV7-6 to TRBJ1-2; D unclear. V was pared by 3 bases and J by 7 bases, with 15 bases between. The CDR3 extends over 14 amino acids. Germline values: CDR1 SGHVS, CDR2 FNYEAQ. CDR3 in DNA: TGTGCCAGCAGCTTGGGCGGGCTGAAGTCTGGCTACACCTTC. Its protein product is CASSLGGLKSGYTF.

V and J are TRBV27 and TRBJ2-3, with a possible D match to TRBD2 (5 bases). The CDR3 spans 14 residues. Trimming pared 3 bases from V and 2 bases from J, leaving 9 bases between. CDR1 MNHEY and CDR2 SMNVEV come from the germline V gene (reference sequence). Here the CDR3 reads CASSFQRNTDTQYF. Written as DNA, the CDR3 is TGTGCCAGCAGTTTCCAGCGGAACACAGATACGCAGTATTTT.

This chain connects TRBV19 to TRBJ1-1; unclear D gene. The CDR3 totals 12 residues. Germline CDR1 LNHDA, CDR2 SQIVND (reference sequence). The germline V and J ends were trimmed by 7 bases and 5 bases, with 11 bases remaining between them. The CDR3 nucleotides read TGTGCCAGTACTTTAGGTGGAACTGAAGCTTTCTTT. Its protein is CASTLGGTEAFF.

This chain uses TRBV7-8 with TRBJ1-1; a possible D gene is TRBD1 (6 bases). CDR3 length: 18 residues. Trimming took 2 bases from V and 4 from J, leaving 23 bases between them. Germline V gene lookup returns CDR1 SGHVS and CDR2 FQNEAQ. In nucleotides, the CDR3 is TGTGCCAGCAGCTTAACTATCTCCAACACAGGGCGGGGCACTGAAGCTTTCTTT. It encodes CASSLTISNTGRGTEAFF.

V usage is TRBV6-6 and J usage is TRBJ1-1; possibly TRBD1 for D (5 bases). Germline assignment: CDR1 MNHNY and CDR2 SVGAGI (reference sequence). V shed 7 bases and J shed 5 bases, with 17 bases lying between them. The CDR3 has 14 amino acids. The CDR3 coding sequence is TGTGCCAGCACCGTTACGGGTCAGGGTACTGAAGCTTTCTTT. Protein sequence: CASTVTGQGTEAFF.

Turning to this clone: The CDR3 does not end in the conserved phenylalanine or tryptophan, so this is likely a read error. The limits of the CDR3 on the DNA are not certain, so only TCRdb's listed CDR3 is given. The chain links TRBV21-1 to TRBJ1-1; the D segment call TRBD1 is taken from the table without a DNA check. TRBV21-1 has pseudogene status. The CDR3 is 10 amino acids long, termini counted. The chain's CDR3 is CASSSPAGWI.

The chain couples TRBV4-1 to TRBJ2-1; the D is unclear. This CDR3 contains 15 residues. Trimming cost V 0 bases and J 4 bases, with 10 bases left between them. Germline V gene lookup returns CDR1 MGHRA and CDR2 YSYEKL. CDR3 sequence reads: CASSQDPSSYNEQFF. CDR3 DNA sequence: TGCGCCAGCAGCCAAGATCCGAGCAGTTACAATGAGCAGTTCTTC.

CDR3: CASSNGDSPLHF. CDR3 nucleotides: TGTGCCAGCAGCAACGGGGACTCACCCCTCCACTTT. The chain combines TRBV6-5 with TRBJ1-6, with D perhaps matching TRBD1 (5 bases). The germline V gene encodes CDR1 MNHEY and CDR2 SVGAGI. The CDR3 loop spans 12 amino acids. Trimming took off 6 bases at V and 10 bases at J, with 10 bases between the two ends.

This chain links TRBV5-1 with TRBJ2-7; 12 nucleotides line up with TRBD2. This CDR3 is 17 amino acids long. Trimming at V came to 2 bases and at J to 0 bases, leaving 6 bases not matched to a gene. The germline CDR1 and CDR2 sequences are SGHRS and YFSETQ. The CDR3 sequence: CASSFGLAGTSSYEQYF. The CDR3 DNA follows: TGCGCCAGCAGCTTTGGACTAGCGGGGACGAGCTCCTACGAGCAGTACTTC.

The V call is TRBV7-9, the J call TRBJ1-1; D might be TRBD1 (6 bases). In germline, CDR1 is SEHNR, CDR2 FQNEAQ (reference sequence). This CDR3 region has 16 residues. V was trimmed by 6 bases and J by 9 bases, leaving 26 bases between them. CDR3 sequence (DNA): TGTGCCAGCAGTCTAAACCTGGACAGCCCTATCGATCAAGCTTTCTTT. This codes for CASSLNLDSPIDQAFF.